This T cell receptor beta chain came from a study of blood T cell repertoires in COVID-19. The overall study: Acute-phase and convalescent COVID-19 samples originated in the United States, Italy and Spain. T cells, B-cell-depleted T cells, or PBMCs provided the cDNA or gDNA that served as material.

This clone appeared once. TCRdb keeps only in-frame clones here, not all; method: immunoSEQ multiplex PCR. This sample has 200,000 to 250,000 clones, with 70% to 90% found just once. Clinical histories supplied by participants themselves formed the basis of cohort assignment. Recovered status applied to Cohort 3 donors who had two consecutive negative PCRs. It also applied to those with clearance or with symptom resolution. The germline gives CDR1 DFQATT, CDR2 SNEGSKA (reference sequence). Between the trimmed V and J ends, which lost 3 bases and 10 bases, there was a span of 18 bases. The CDR3 consists of 13 residues.

Sequenced: PBMCs or T cells enriched from blood (not recorded which). This TCR derives from a young man who had recovered from COVID-19. The V gene is TRBV20-1, the J gene TRBJ1-1, with no clear D. The CDR3 reads CSASPRGARGAFF. Written as DNA, the CDR3 is TGCAGTGCTAGTCCACGGGGAGCTCGAGGAGCTTTCTTT.